This T cell receptor beta chain emerged from a study of CD8+CD57+ T cells in acquired aplastic anemia. As for the study in general: Sorting CD4+ and CD8+ cells gave DNA averaging around 3 ug.

CDR3 length: 15 amino acids. Germline values: CDR1 ENHRY, CDR2 SYGVKD. V shed 4 bases and J 7 bases; nucleotides not matched to a gene: 12. Profiles of TCR beta VDJ and CDR3 were generated from a genomic DNA template. TCRdb redid the calling of the reads with MiXCR, one entry per CDR3 protein. The sample includes 150,000 to 200,000 distinct CDR3 sequences, around 45% of them seen just once. A word on this clonotype: Its antigen remains unidentified.

General study findings and limits: Patients and controls shared nearly 30 CD8+ CDR3 sequences, which appeared highly expressed in patients and within their immunodominant clones. Significance was not reached for CD8+ Simpson's diversity between patients and controls.

The sequenced sample was sorted CD4+, CD8+, or CD8+CD57+ T cells (not recorded which) from PBMCs. The receptor's source is a human donor in good health. The chain joins TRBV10-3 to TRBJ1-2; 7 positions match TRBD1. In DNA form, the CDR3 reads TGTGCCATCAGTGGGACACCGGACAGGCTGCTTGGCTACACCTTC. The encoded protein is CAISGTPDRLLGYTF.